This TCR beta chain comes out of a study of beta chain features in type 1 diabetes. Study-wide points: More deletions and fewer insertions at VDJ junctions were found in patients with type 1 diabetes. It was among patients, rather than healthy donors, that naive, central memory and Treg TCRB repertoires appeared more similar.

Reverse transcription of all isolated RNA meant that expressed TCRB transcripts were sequenced. Here immunoSEQ multiplex PCR was the method, and the copy in TCRdb shows in-frame clones only, minus some. The sample yields almost 350,000 clones, about 18% seen once. Trimming cost V 0 bases and J 1 base, with 7 bases left between them. This CDR3 is built from 15 residues. The germline CDR1 and CDR2 sequences are MGHRA and YSYEKL. This clone was counted between two and nine times. Its antigen is still unknown. This TCR came from a woman between 18 and 29 years old in good health. This chain uses TRBV4-1 with TRBJ1-5; D not resolved. The sequenced sample consisted of naive CD4+ T cells from blood. The CDR3 sequence: CASSQDPVSNQPQHF. The CDR3 DNA reads as TGCGCCAGCAGCCAAGATCCGGTGAGCAATCAGCCCCAGCATTTT.